Given below is one TCR beta chain in context. The record originates from a study of preoperative IRX-2 immunotherapy in early breast cancer. The CDR3 consists of 17 residues. J gave up 4 bases and V 5 bases, and 10 bases lay outside the gene matches. Germline CDR1 is SGHVS and CDR2 is FNYEAQ. The treatment was: preoperative locoregional IRX-2 cytokine immunotherapy. Patients received preoperative, locoregional IRX-2 cytokine immunotherapy in a phase Ib study. Profiled with immunoSEQ multiplex PCR; TCRdb holds only in-frame clones, not every one. Of about 3,000 clones listed, around 79% are singletons. This TCR was recovered from a human donor with breast cancer. The rearrangement links TRBV7-6 to TRBJ2-2; 10 nucleotides match TRBD2. Specimen: tumor tissue, collected after IRX-2 immunotherapy. The CDR3 region has the DNA TGTGCCAGCAGCCAAGAAACACTAGCGGGGCGCACCGGGGAGCTGTTTTTT. Its protein is CASSQETLAGRTGELFF.